The 29 T cell receptor beta chains below come from one sample, sequenced in a study of cytomegalovirus exposure and HLA in healthy donors. The PCR contained 60 Vbeta and 13 Jbeta primers. Some clones are missing from TCRdb's copy, which holds only in-frame ones; the method was immunoSEQ multiplex PCR. The sample comprises roughly 58,000 clones, roughly 84% of which are singletons, and about 1.5% rests with the top ten. The sequencing sample was made of PBMCs. Source of these receptors: a human donor in good health.

The CDR3 reads CASRRGGSSYEQYF. As DNA, the CDR3 is TGTGCCAGCAGACGCGGGGGAAGCTCCTACGAGCAGTACTTC. The chain links TRBV2 to TRBJ2-7; 7 bases are shared with TRBD2. V shed 6 bases, J shed 0 bases, and the junction held 5 bases outside the gene matches. The length of the CDR3 is 14 residues. Germline V gene sequence: CDR1 SNHLY, CDR2 FYNNEI.

V and J are TRBV5-5 and TRBJ2-7, with D maybe TRBD1 (6 bases). Germline CDR1 reads SGHKS; CDR2 reads YYEKEE (reference sequence). The V gene lost 4 bases and the J gene lost 0 bases, with 11 bases spanning the gap. This CDR3 is 14 amino acids long. The CDR3 protein is CASSPRQASYEQYF. CDR3 nucleotide sequence: TGTGCCAGCAGCCCCCGACAGGCCTCCTACGAGCAGTACTTC.

The CDR3 nucleotides read TGTGCCAGCAGCGTAGACGAGGGACAGGGTACCTACGAGCAGTACTTC. Protein product: CASSVDEGQGTYEQYF. This chain uses TRBV9 with TRBJ2-7, with TRBD1 matching 9 bases. The CDR3 is 16 amino acids. Looked up from germline, CDR1 is SGDLS and CDR2 is YYNGEE. The trim removed 0 bases at V and 2 bases at J, leaving 6 bases unmatched.

V usage is TRBV9 and J usage is TRBJ2-7; D is uncertain. V was cut by 2 bases and J by 2 bases, with 14 bases left in between. This CDR3 has 15 amino acids. Looked up from germline, CDR1 is SGDLS and CDR2 is YYNGEE. CDR3 residues: CASSVEASFPYEQYF. In DNA, the CDR3 is TGTGCCAGCAGCGTCGAGGCCTCATTCCCCTACGAGCAGTACTTC.

The chain is built from TRBV1 and TRBJ2-7; the table names TRBD2, a call not compared with the DNA. TRBV1 is a pseudogene locus. There are 16 residues in the CDR3. CDR3: CTSRDRGTSGTYEQYF. CDR3 nucleotide sequence: TGCACCAGCAGGGACAGGGGGACTAGCGGAACCTACGAGCAGTACTTC.

The chain joins TRBV28 to TRBJ1-5; D gene uncertain. The germline V gene encodes CDR1 MDHEN and CDR2 SYDVKM. Between the trimmed V and J ends, which lost 7 bases and 7 bases, there was a span of 14 bases. The CDR3 contains 13 residues. CDR3 loop: CASNADGGQPQHF. The CDR3 coding sequence is TGTGCCAGCAACGCGGACGGCGGGCAGCCCCAGCATTTT.

The chain joins TRBV7-6 to TRBJ2-6, with 9 positions matching TRBD1. This CDR3 spans 19 amino acids. The V gene end was trimmed by 1 base and the J gene end by 2 bases; junction bases not matched to a gene: 9. CDR1 and CDR2 (germline): SGHVS, FNYEAQ. CDR3 in amino acids: CASSLEFRTGAPGANVLTF. The CDR3 DNA reads as TGTGCCAGCAGCTTAGAGTTTAGGACAGGGGCTCCTGGGGCCAACGTCCTGACTTTC.

The J gene is TRBJ2-5, the V gene TRBV6-6, with 7 bases fitting TRBD1. Near its end, the DNA agrees better with TRBJ2-7, so the J call may be wrong. The CDR3 spans 13 residues. The germline V gene encodes CDR1 MNHNY and CDR2 SVGAGI (reference sequence). CDR3 residues: CASRVGGVDEQYF. CDR3 nucleotides: TGTGCCAGCAGAGTAGGGGGCGTCGACGAGCAGTACTTC.

In regard to this clone: The junction and the germline gene differ at one end; a read error may be behind it. CDR3 sequence (DNA): TGTTCCAGCAGCTTATGGGAGGGTATCGAGCAGTACTTC. Encoded protein: CSSSLWEGIEQYF. The rearrangement uses TRBV7-9 and TRBJ2-7; 7 bases align to TRBD2. Germline CDR1 and CDR2: SEHNR and FQNEAQ (reference sequence). This CDR3 comprises 13 residues. Full variable domain (missing parts from reference TRBV7-9 and TRBJ2-7): DTGVSQNPRHKITKRGQNVTFRCDPISEHNRLYWYRQTLGQGPEFLTYFQNEAQLEKSRLLSDRFSAERPKGSFSTLEIQRTEQGDSAMYLCSSSLWEGIEQYFGPGTRLTVT.

The chain employs TRBV5-1 and TRBJ1-2, with 9 bases matching TRBD1. With V trimmed by 3 bases and J by 6 bases, 6 bases remained unmatched. Germline loops: CDR1 SGHRS, CDR2 YFSETQ. This CDR3 is built from 14 residues. As DNA, the CDR3 is TGCGCCAGCAGCTCCGGGACAGGGTCTAATGGCTACACCTTC. Amino acids: CASSSGTGSNGYTF.

As regards this clone: Compared with germline, one end of the junction differs, possibly owing to a read error. This chain joins TRBV25-1 and TRBJ2-7, with D perhaps TRBD2 (5 bases). CDR1 and CDR2 from the germline V gene are MGHDK and SYGVNS. This CDR3 has 11 residues. This CDR3 is CASNEGGEQYF. CDR3 nucleotides: TGTGCCAGCAATGAAGGCGGGGAGCAGTACTTC.

The rearrangement uses TRBV2 and TRBJ2-3; possibly TRBD1 for D (5 bases). The CDR3 length is 12 residues. Germline V gives CDR1 SNHLY, CDR2 FYNNEI. V lost 3 bases and J 4 bases, leaving 5 bases between the germline ends. This CDR3 reads CASSDRADTQYF. CDR3 DNA: TGTGCCAGCAGTGACAGGGCAGATACGCAGTATTTT.

V usage is TRBV9 and J usage is TRBJ1-1, with D possibly being TRBD1 (5 bases). The CDR3 runs 13 residues. V shed 0 bases and J shed 7 bases, with 10 bases lying between them. CDR1 is SGDLS and CDR2 is YYNGEE in the germline V gene. Here the CDR3 reads CASSVEPQGEAFF. The DNA for the CDR3 is TGTGCCAGCAGCGTAGAGCCGCAGGGTGAAGCTTTCTTT.

The table lists this clone with a few counts. The chain carries TRBV5-4 and TRBJ2-2; a weak D match, TRBD2 (5 bases). V lost 7 bases to trimming and J lost 1 base, with 14 bases between them. This CDR3 has 15 residues. The germline CDR1 and CDR2 sequences are SGHNT and YYREEE (reference sequence). The DNA of the CDR3 is TGTGCCAGCCAGAGGGATTCCCGGAACACCGGGGAGCTGTTTTTT. Translation gives CASQRDSRNTGELFF.

The chain joins TRBV10-1 to TRBJ1-3; D call uncertain. CDR1 is WNHNN, CDR2 SYGVQD, per germline (reference sequence). V lost 3 bases, J lost 2 bases, and 14 bases lay in between. The CDR3 length is 16 residues. The CDR3 spells CASSDSVEDTGNTIYF. The CDR3, as DNA: TGCGCCAGCAGTGATTCGGTCGAAGATACTGGAAACACCATATATTTT.

There are a few counts of this clone. The V and J genes are TRBV7-2 and TRBJ1-2; a possible D gene is TRBD1 (6 bases). With 5 bases removed from V and 4 bases from J, the gap between germline ends came to 17 bases. Germline CDR1 and CDR2: SGHTA and FQGNSA. CDR3 length: 15 amino acids. The chain's CDR3 is CASSAMGTNAYGYTF. The CDR3 nucleotides are TGTGCCAGCAGCGCCATGGGGACAAACGCCTATGGCTACACCTTC.

V and J are TRBV30 and TRBJ2-3; TRBD2 is a possible D gene (5 bases). The CDR3 spans 12 residues. Trimming removed 0 bases from V and 6 bases from J, with 7 bases in between. Looked up from germline, CDR1 is GTSNPN and CDR2 is SVGIG (reference sequence). CDR3 sequence reads: CAWSVGGDTQYF. The CDR3 nucleotides are TGTGCCTGGAGTGTAGGCGGGGATACGCAGTATTTT. Full variable domain (rest looked up from reference TRBV30 and TRBJ2-3): SQTIHQWPATLVQPVGSPLSLECTVEGTSNPNLYWYRQAAGRGLQLLFYSVGIGQISSEVPQNLSASRPQDRQFILSSKKLLLSDSGFYLCAWSVGGDTQYFGPGTRLTVL.

The chain employs TRBV25-1 and TRBJ2-7; no firm D call. Germline V gene sequence: CDR1 MGHDK, CDR2 SYGVNS. The V and J ends lost 4 bases and 3 bases respectively, with 4 bases between them. The CDR3 loop spans 11 amino acids. CDR3 residues: CASSVSYEQYF. CDR3 DNA: TGTGCCAGCAGTGTTAGCTACGAGCAGTACTTC.

The chain links TRBV7-2 to TRBJ2-7, with 8 bases lining up with TRBD1. This CDR3 comprises 13 residues. Germline CDR1 is SGHTA and CDR2 is FQGNSA. V lost 7 bases and J lost 2; bases outside the gene matches: 4. CDR3 coding DNA: TGTGCCAGCACCGGGACAGGAGCCTACGAGCAGTACTTC. Protein sequence: CASTGTGAYEQYF.

The chain combines TRBV18 with TRBJ2-3; 10 nucleotides line up with TRBD2. CDR1 KGHSH and CDR2 LQKENI come from the germline V gene. The CDR3 spans 16 residues. V lost 4 bases, J lost 0 bases, and 4 bases stayed unmatched. The CDR3 loop reads CASSLWTSGSTDTQYF. CDR3 nucleotides: TGTGCCAGCTCACTGTGGACTAGCGGTAGCACAGATACGCAGTATTTT.

In its sample, this clone was seen once. The chain has TRBV5-4 and TRBJ2-2, with a tentative D call TRBD1 (6 bases). The CDR3 covers 15 residues. Germline CDR1 SGHNT, CDR2 YYREEE (reference sequence). V was pared by 1 base and J by 7 bases, with 14 bases between. This CDR3 reads CASSLTGNFIGELFF. CDR3 coding DNA: TGTGCCAGCAGCTTGACAGGGAACTTTATCGGGGAGCTGTTTTTT.

This clone was seen just once. J is TRBJ1-1 and V is TRBV6-6; no firm D call. The CDR3 length is 15 residues. The germline V gene encodes CDR1 MNHNY and CDR2 SVGAGI (reference sequence). Trimming shortened V by 7 bases and J by 4 bases, and 19 bases separated the two germline ends. Written as DNA, the CDR3 is TGTGCCAGCACCCCCTCGGGGTTCTCCGGCACTGAAGCTTTCTTT. It translates to CASTPSGFSGTEAFF.

This chain joins TRBV27 and TRBJ1-2; possibly TRBD1 for D (6 bases). Germline V lookup: CDR1 MNHEY, CDR2 SMNVEV (reference sequence). The CDR3 sequence is 16 residues long. V shed 5 bases and J shed 8 bases, with 24 bases lying between them. The CDR3: CASSEYRDTKLYGYTF. The CDR3 DNA reads TGTGCCAGCAGTGAGTACCGGGACACTAAACTTTACGGCTACACCTTC.

The rearrangement uses TRBV30 and TRBJ1-5; possible D gene TRBD1, 6 bases. This CDR3 comprises 14 residues. In germline, CDR1 is GTSNPN, CDR2 SVGIG (reference sequence). Between the trimmed V and J ends, which lost 4 bases and 4 bases, there was a span of 14 bases. DNA of the CDR3: TGTGCCTGGAACGACACAGGGAAAAATCAGCCCCAGCATTTT. The encoded protein is CAWNDTGKNQPQHF.

Regarding this clone: One end of the junction fails to match germline, which may point to a read error. The chain links TRBV7-9 to TRBJ2-2; 8 bases are a match to TRBD2. Looked up from germline, CDR1 is SEHNR and CDR2 is FQNEAQ (reference sequence). This CDR3 contains 15 residues. The CDR3 is CSSSFRGGDTGELFF. In nucleotides, the CDR3 is TGTTCCAGCAGCTTTCGGGGGGGCGACACCGGGGAGCTGTTTTTT.

This chain uses TRBV11-2 with TRBJ2-2, with D unclear. Germline V gene sequence: CDR1 SGHAT, CDR2 FQNNGV. V was cut by 1 base and J by 1 base, with 4 bases left in between. The CDR3 is made up of 14 amino acids. CDR3 protein: CASSLGGNTGELFF. In DNA, the CDR3 is TGTGCCAGCAGCTTAGGAGGGAACACCGGGGAGCTGTTTTTT. The variable domain in full, completed from reference TRBV11-2 and TRBJ2-2, reads EAGVAQSPRYKIIEKRQSVAFWCNPISGHATLYWYQQILGQGPKLLIQFQNNGVVDDSQLPKDRFSAERLKGVDSTLKIQPAKLEDSAVYLCASSLGGNTGELFFGEGSRLTVL.

V and J are TRBV20-1 and TRBJ2-5; 7 bases are a match to TRBD1. The closer fit of TRBJ2-7 to the DNA end suggests the J call may be wrong. The CDR3 spans 11 residues. Germline CDR1 DFQATT, CDR2 SNEGSKA (reference sequence). The CDR3: CSARAGGEQYF. For the CDR3, the DNA is TGCAGTGCTAGAGCAGGGGGCGAGCAGTACTTC.

The chain has TRBV10-3 and TRBJ1-1, with 8 positions matching TRBD1. J was trimmed by 8 bases and V by 6 bases; bases with no gene match: 5. The CDR3 contains 12 residues. Germline V gene data show CDR1 as ENHRY and CDR2 as SYGVKD. Written as DNA, the CDR3 is TGTGCCATCAGCGGACAGGGTCCCGAAGCTTTCTTT. This encodes CAISGQGPEAFF.

V usage is TRBV5-1 and J usage is TRBJ2-1; 8 nucleotides line up with TRBD2. V was clipped by 4 bases and J by 4 bases; unmatched bases: 10. The V gene's germline CDR1 is SGHRS and CDR2 YFSETQ. The CDR3 loop spans 16 amino acids. The CDR3 DNA reads as TGCGCCAGCAGCCCGTTCCGGGAGGGGGGGTACAATGAGCAGTTCTTC. This sequence encodes CASSPFREGGYNEQFF.